This TCR beta chain was recovered during a study of post-analysis software for immune sequencing data. V was pared by 4 bases and J by 2 bases, with 13 bases between. From germline, CDR1 is SGHTA and CDR2 FQGNSA. The CDR3 is 15 residues long. The authors incorporated unique molecular identifiers into the TCR beta cDNA libraries. TCRdb re-called the PCR reads with MiXCR, one entry per CDR3 protein. Here the sample spans approximately 630,000 distinct CDR3 sequences, around 60% being singletons. The study, taken as a whole, reports: Patients showed TRBV5-6, TRBV5-1 and TRBV20-1 among five TRBV segments more frequent than in controls.

Worth noting for this clonotype: Its matching antigen is unknown.

The chain employs TRBV7-2 and TRBJ2-3; D unresolved. The TCR comes from a girl aged 2 to 10 with multiple sclerosis. Sequenced material: blood. The CDR3 DNA reads TGTGCCAGCAGCTCCTCCAAAGCAGACACAGATACGCAGTATTTT. Translating it yields CASSSSKADTDTQYF. Full variable domain (remainder filled in from reference TRBV7-2 and TRBJ2-3): GAGVSQSPSNKVTEKGKDVELRCDPISGHTALYWYRQSLGQGLEFLIYFQGNSAPDKSGLPSDRFSAERTGGSVSTLTIQRTQQEDSAVYLCASSSSKADTDTQYFGPGTRLTVL.